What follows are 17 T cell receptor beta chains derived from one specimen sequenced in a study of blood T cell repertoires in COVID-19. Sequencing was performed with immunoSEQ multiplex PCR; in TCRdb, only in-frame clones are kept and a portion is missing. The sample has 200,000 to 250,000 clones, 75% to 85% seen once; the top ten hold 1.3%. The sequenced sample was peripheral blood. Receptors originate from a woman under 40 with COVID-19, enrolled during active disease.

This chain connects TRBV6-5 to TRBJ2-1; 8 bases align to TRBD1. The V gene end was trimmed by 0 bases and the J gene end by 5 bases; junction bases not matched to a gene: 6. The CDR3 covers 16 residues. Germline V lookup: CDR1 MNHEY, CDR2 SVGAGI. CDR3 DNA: TGTGCCAGCAGTTACTCTACGGGACAGGTGAACAATGAGCAGTTCTTC. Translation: CASSYSTGQVNNEQFF.

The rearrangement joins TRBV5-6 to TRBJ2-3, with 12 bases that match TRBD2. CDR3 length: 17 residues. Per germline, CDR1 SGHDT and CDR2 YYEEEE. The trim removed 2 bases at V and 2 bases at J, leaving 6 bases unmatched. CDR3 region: CASSFPSGGAVTDTQYF. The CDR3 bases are TGTGCCAGCAGCTTTCCTAGCGGGGGGGCGGTCACAGATACGCAGTATTTT.

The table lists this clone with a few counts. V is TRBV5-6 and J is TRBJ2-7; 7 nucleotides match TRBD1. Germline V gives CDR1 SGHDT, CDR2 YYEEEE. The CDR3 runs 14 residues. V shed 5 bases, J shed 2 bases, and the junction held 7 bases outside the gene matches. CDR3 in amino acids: CASSYSGTAYEQYF. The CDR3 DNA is TGTGCCAGCAGTTACTCCGGGACAGCCTACGAGCAGTACTTC.

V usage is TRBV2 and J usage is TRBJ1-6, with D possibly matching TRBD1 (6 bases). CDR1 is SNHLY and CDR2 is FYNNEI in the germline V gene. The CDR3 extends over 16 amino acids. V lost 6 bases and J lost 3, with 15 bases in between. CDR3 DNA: TGTGCCAGCAGCGATGTGGGGGCGGACTATAATTCACCCCTCCACTTT. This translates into CASSDVGADYNSPLHF. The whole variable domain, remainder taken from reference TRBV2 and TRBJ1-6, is EPEVTQTPSHQVTQMGQEVILRCVPISNHLYFYWYRQILGQKVEFLVSFYNNEISEKSEIFDDQFSVERPDGSNFTLKIRSTKLEDSAMYFCASSDVGADYNSPLHFGNGTRLTVT.

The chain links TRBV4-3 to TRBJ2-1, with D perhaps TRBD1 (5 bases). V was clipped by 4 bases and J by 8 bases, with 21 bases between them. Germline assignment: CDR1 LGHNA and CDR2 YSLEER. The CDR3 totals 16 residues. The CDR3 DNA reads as TGCGCCAGCAGCCGGATAACCTGGGGCAGGTACGATGAGCAGTTCTTC. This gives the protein CASSRITWGRYDEQFF.

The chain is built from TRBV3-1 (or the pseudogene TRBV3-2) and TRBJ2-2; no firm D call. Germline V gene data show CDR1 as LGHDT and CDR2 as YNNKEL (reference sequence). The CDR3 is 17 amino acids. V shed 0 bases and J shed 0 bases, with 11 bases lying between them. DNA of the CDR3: TGTGCCAGCAGCCAAGATCTCGAGGCCTCGAACACCGGGGAGCTGTTTTTT. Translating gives CASSQDLEASNTGELFF.

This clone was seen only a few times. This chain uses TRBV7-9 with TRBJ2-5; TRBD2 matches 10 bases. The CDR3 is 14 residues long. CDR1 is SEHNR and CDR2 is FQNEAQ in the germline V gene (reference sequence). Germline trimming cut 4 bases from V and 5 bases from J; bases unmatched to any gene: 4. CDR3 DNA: TGTGCCAGCAGCTCTAGCGGGAGTGGGGAGACCCAGTACTTC. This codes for CASSSSGSGETQYF. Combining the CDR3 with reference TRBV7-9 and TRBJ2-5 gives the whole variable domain DTGVSQNPRHKITKRGQNVTFRCDPISEHNRLYWYRQTLGQGPEFLTYFQNEAQLEKSRLLSDRFSAERPKGSFSTLEIQRTEQGDSAMYLCASSSSGSGETQYFGPGTRLLVL.

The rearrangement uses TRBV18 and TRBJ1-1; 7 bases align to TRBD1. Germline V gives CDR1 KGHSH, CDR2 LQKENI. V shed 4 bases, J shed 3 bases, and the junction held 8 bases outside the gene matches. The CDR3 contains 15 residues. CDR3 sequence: CASSLSTGMDTEAFF. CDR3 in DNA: TGTGCCAGCTCACTTTCGACAGGGATGGACACTGAAGCTTTCTTT.

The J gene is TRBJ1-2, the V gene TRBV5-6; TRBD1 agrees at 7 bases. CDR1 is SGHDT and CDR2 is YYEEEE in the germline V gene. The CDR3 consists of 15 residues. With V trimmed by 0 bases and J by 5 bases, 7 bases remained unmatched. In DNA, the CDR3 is TGTGCCAGCAGCTTGGTCCCGGCAGGGGGATATGGCTACACCTTC. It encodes CASSLVPAGGYGYTF.

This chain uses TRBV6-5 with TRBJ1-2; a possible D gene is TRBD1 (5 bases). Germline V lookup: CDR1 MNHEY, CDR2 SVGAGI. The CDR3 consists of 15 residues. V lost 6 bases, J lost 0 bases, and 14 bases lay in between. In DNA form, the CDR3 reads TGTGCCAGCAGCTCTCCCCCAGGGTCTAACTATGGCTACACCTTC. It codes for CASSSPPGSNYGYTF.

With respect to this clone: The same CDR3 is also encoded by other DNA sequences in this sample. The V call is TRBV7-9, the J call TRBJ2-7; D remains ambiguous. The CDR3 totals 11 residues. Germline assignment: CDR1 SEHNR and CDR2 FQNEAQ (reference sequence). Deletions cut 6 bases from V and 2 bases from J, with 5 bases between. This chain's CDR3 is CASSPAYEQYF. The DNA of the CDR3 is TGTGCCAGCAGTCCTGCCTACGAGCAGTACTTC.

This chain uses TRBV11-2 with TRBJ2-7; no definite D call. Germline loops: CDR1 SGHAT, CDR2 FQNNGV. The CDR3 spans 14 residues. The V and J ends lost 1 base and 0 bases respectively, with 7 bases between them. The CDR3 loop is CASSLGDSSYEQYF. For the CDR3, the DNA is TGTGCCAGCAGCTTAGGAGATAGCTCCTACGAGCAGTACTTC. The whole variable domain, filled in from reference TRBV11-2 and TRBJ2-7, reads EAGVAQSPRYKIIEKRQSVAFWCNPISGHATLYWYQQILGQGPKLLIQFQNNGVVDDSQLPKDRFSAERLKGVDSTLKIQPAKLEDSAVYLCASSLGDSSYEQYFGPGTRLTVT.

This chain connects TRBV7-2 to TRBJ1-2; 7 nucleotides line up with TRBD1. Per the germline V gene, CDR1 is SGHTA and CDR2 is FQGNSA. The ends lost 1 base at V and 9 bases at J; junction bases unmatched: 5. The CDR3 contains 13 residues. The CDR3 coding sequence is TGTGCCAGCAGCTTAGGGGAGACAGGGCGCTACACCTTC. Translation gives CASSLGETGRYTF.

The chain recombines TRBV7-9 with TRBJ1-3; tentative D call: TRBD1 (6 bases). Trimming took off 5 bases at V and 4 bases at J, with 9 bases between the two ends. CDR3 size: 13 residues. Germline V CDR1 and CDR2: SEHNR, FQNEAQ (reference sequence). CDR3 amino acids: CASSPGTGNTIYF. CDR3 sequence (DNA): TGTGCCAGCAGCCCCGGGACAGGAAACACCATATATTTT.

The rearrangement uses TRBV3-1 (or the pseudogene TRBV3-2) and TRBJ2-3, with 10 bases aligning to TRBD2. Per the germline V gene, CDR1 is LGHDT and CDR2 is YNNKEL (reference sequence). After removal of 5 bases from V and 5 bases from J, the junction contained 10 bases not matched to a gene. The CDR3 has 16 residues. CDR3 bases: TGTGCCAGCAGCTCCCGCAGCGGGAGGGCCATAGATACGCAGTATTTT. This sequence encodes CASSSRSGRAIDTQYF.

CDR3 in DNA: TGTGCCAGTAGTACTCTCAGTTGGACAGAGTTCAATCAGCCCCAGCATTTT. This codes for CASSTLSWTEFNQPQHF. The chain joins TRBV19 to TRBJ1-5, with D tentatively TRBD1 (6 bases). Germline lookup yields CDR1 LNHDA and CDR2 SQIVND (reference sequence). Trimming shortened V by 4 bases and J by 3 bases, and 19 bases separated the two germline ends. This CDR3 region has 17 residues. The full variable domain, in which reference TRBV19 and TRBJ1-5 provide the parts outside the CDR3, is DGGITQSPKYLFRKEGQNVTLSCEQNLNHDAMYWYRQDPGQGLRLIYYSQIVNDFQKGDIAEGYSVSREKKESFPLTVTSAQKNPTAFYLCASSTLSWTEFNQPQHFGDGTRLSIL.

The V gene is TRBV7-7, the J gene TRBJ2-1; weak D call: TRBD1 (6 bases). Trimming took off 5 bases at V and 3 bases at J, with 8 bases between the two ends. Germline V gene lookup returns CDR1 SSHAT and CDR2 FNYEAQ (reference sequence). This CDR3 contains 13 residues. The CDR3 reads CASSMDSYNEQFF. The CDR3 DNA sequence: TGTGCCAGCAGCATGGACAGCTACAATGAGCAGTTCTTC.